This entry describes one T cell receptor (beta chain). Its cognate antigen is unknown. Measured with immunoSEQ multiplex PCR; TCRdb has only the in-frame clones, and not every one. The table has approximately 32,000 clones, about 56% seen once. The time point: week 5, during vaccination. Alongside topical imiquimod, each dose of vaccine comprised 300 ug of mutant IDH1 20-mer peptide. This entry is derived from a study of a mutant IDH1 vaccine in newly diagnosed glioma. General study points: Pseudoprogression appears to have had no connection to changes in top peripheral T cell clonotypes. Vaccine-induced responses were seen in 85% to 95% of patients, spanning several MHC alleles.

The V and J ends lost 2 bases and 7 bases respectively, with 18 bases between them. Germline assignment: CDR1 SGHRS and CDR2 YFSETQ. The CDR3 has 16 residues. This TCR was recovered from a woman between 18 and 29 years old with glioma. The chain couples TRBV5-1 to TRBJ1-4; D perhaps matches TRBD1 (6 bases). The source material was PBMCs, sampled from a glioma patient whose treatment included an IDH1 peptide vaccine. DNA of the CDR3: TGCGCCAGCAGCTTCGGGGGCGGGGGGGCTTCTGAAAAACTGTTTTTT. It specifies CASSFGGGGASEKLFF.